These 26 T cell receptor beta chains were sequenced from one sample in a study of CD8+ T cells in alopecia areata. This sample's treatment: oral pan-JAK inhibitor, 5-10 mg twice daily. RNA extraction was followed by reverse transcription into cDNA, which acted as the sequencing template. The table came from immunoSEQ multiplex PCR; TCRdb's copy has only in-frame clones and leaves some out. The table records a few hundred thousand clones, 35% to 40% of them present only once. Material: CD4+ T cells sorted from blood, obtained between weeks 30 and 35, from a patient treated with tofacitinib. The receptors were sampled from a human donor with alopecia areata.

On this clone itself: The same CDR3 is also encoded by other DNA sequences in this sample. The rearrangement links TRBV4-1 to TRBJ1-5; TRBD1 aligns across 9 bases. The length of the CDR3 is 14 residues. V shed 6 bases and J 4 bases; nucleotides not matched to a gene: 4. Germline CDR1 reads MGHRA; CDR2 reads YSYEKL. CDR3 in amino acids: CASSPTGGNQPQHF. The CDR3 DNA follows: TGCGCCAGCAGTCCGACAGGGGGTAATCAGCCCCAGCATTTT.

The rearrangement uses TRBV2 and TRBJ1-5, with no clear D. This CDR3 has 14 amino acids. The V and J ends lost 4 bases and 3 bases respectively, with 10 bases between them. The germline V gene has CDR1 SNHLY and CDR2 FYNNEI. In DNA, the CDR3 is TGTGCCAGCAGTGCGGTATGGGACAATCAGCCCCAGCATTTT. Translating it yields CASSAVWDNQPQHF.

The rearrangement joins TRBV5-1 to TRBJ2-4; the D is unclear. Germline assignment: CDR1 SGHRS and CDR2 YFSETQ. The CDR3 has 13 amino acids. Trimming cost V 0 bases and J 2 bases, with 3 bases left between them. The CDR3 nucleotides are TGCGCCAGCAGCTTGGATACCAAAAACATTCAGTACTTC. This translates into CASSLDTKNIQYF. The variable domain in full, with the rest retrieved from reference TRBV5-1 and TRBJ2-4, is KAGVTQTPRYLIKTRGQQVTLSCSPISGHRSVSWYQQTPGQGLQFLFEYFSETQRNKGNFPGRFSGRQFSNSRSEMNVSTLELGDSALYLCASSLDTKNIQYFGAGTRLSVL.

CDR3 sequence: CASRAQTGSNTEAFF. The CDR3 DNA reads as TGTGCCAGCAGGGCCCAGACAGGGTCGAACACTGAAGCTTTCTTT. The chain joins TRBV2 to TRBJ1-1; 7 nucleotides agree with TRBD1. CDR1 is SNHLY and CDR2 is FYNNEI in the germline V gene. Trimming cost V 6 bases and J 1 base; bases outside gene matches: 8. This CDR3 has 15 amino acids.

CDR3: CASSPGGVGKAFF. Here the CDR3 DNA reads TGTGCCAGCAGCCCCGGAGGGGTAGGGAAGGCTTTCTTT. V is TRBV5-6 and J is TRBJ1-1, with D perhaps matching TRBD1 (5 bases). From germline, CDR1 is SGHDT and CDR2 YYEEEE. The V and J ends lost 4 bases and 11 bases respectively, with 18 bases between them. The CDR3 is 13 amino acids.

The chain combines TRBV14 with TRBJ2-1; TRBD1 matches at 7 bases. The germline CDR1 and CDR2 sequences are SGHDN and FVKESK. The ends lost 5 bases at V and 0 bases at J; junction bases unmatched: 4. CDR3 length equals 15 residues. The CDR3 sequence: CASSAQGLSYNEQFF. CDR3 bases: TGTGCCAGCAGCGCACAGGGGCTCTCCTACAATGAGCAGTTCTTC. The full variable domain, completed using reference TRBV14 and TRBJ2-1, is EAGVTQFPSHSVIEKGQTVTLRCDPISGHDNLYWYRRVMGKEIKFLLHFVKESKQDESGMPNNRFLAERTGGTYSTLKVQPAELEDSGVYFCASSAQGLSYNEQFFGPGTRLTVL.

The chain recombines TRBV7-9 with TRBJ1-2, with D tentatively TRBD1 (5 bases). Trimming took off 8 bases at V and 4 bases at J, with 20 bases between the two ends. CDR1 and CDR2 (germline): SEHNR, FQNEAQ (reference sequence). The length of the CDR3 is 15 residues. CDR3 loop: CASEPRDVDFYGYTF. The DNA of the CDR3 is TGTGCCAGCGAACCACGGGACGTAGACTTCTATGGCTACACCTTC.

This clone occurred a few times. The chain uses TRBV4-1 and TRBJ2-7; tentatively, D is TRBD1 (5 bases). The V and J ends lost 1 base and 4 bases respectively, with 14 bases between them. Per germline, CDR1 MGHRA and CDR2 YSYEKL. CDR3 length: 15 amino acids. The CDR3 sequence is CASSQVAAGMYEQYF. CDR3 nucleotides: TGCGCCAGCAGCCAAGTCGCCGCAGGGATGTACGAGCAGTACTTC.

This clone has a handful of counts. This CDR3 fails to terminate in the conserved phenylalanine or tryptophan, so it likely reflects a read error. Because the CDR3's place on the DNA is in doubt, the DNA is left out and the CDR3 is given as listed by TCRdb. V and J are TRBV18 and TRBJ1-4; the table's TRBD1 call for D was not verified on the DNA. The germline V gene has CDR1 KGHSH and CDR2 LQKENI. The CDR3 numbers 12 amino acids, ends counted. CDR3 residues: CASSPPLQGRYI.

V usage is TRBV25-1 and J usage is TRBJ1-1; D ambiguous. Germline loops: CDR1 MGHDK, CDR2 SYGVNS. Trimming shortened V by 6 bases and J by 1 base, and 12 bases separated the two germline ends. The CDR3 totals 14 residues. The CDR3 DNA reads TGTGCCAGCAGAGTACAAACCGGGAACACTGAAGCTTTCTTT. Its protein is CASRVQTGNTEAFF. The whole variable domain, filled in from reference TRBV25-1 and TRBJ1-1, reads EADIYQTPRYLVIGTGKKITLECSQTMGHDKMYWYQQDPGMELHLIHYSYGVNSTEKGDLSSESTVSRIRTEHFPLTLESARPSHTSQYLCASRVQTGNTEAFFGQGTRLTVV.

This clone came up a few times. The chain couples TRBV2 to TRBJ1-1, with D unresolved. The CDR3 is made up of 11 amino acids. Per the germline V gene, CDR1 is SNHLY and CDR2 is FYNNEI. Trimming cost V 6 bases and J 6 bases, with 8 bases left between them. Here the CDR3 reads CASRRRPEAFF. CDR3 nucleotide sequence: TGTGCCAGCAGGCGACGGCCTGAAGCTTTCTTT. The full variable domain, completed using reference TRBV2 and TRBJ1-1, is EPEVTQTPSHQVTQMGQEVILRCVPISNHLYFYWYRQILGQKVEFLVSFYNNEISEKSEIFDDQFSVERPDGSNFTLKIRSTKLEDSAMYFCASRRRPEAFFGQGTRLTVV.

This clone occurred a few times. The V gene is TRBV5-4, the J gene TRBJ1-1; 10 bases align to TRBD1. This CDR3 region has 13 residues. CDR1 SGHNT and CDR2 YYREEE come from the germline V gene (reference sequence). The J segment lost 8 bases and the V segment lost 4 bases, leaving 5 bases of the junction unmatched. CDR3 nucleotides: TGTGCCAGCAGCGCGACAGGGGGCCCAGAAGCTTTCTTT. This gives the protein CASSATGGPEAFF.

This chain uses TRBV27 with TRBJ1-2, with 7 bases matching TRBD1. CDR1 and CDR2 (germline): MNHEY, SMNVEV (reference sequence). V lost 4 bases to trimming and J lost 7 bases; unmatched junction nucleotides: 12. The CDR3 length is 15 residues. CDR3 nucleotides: TGTGCCAGCAGTTCCGCCGGGACAGATTCCCCTGGCTACACCTTC. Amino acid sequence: CASSSAGTDSPGYTF.

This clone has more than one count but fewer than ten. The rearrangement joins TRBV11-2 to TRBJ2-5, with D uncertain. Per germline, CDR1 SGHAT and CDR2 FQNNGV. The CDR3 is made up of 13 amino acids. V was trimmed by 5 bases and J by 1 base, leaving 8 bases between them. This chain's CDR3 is CASSPPGQETQYF. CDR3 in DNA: TGTGCCAGCAGCCCTCCGGGCCAAGAGACCCAGTACTTC.

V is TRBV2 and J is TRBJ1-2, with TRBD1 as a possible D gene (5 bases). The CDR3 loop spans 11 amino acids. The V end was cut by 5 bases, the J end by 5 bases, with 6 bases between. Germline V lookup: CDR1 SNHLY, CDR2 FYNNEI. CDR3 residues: CASSQGYGYTF. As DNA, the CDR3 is TGTGCCAGCAGTCAGGGTTATGGCTACACCTTC.

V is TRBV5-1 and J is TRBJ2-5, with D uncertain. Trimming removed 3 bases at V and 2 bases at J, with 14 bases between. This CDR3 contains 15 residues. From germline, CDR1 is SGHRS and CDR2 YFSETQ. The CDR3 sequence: CASSSNAQTQETQYF. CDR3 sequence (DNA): TGCGCCAGCAGCTCCAACGCCCAGACTCAAGAGACCCAGTACTTC.

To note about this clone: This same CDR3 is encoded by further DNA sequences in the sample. The DNA for the CDR3 is TGTGCCAGCAGCCCCCAGGGGGCCCCCTACAATGAGCAGTTCTTC. Its translation: CASSPQGAPYNEQFF. The chain is built from TRBV5-4 and TRBJ2-1; 8 bases are a match to TRBD1. V was pared by 4 bases and J by 2 bases, with 5 bases of the junction left unmatched. Germline V gives CDR1 SGHNT, CDR2 YYREEE (reference sequence). CDR3 length equals 15 residues. The full variable domain, rest sourced from reference TRBV5-4 and TRBJ2-1, is ETGVTQSPTHLIKTRGQQVTLRCSSQSGHNTVSWYQQALGQGPQFIFQYYREEENGRGNFPPRFSGLQFPNYSSELNVNALELDDSALYLCASSPQGAPYNEQFFGPGTRLTVL.

The CDR3: CASSDVSDQPQHF. CDR3 DNA: TGTGCCAGCAGCGACGTAAGCGATCAGCCCCAGCATTTT. The genes are TRBV6-5 and TRBJ1-5; D gene ambiguous. This CDR3 has 13 residues. Trimming removed 6 bases at V and 5 bases at J, with 11 bases between. Germline V gene lookup returns CDR1 MNHEY and CDR2 SVGAGI.

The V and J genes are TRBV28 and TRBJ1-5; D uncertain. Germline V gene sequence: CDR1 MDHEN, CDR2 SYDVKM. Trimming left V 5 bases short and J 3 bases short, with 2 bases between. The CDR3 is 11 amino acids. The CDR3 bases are TGTGCCAGCAGTGACAATCAGCCCCAGCATTTT. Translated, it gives CASSDNQPQHF. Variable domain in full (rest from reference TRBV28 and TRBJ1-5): DVKVTQSSRYLVKRTGEKVFLECVQDMDHENMFWYRQDPGLGLRLIYFSYDVKMKEKGDIPEGYSVSREKKERFSLILESASTNQTSMYLCASSDNQPQHFGDGTRLSIL.

CDR3 loop: CAISESNAQDYKNIQYF. CDR3 coding DNA: TGTGCCATCAGTGAGTCCAATGCACAGGACTACAAAAACATTCAGTACTTC. The gene calls are TRBV10-3 and TRBJ2-4; weak D call: TRBD2 (6 bases). Germline V gene sequence: CDR1 ENHRY, CDR2 SYGVKD. The CDR3 has 17 amino acids. V lost 0 bases to trimming and J lost 3 bases, with 15 bases between them.

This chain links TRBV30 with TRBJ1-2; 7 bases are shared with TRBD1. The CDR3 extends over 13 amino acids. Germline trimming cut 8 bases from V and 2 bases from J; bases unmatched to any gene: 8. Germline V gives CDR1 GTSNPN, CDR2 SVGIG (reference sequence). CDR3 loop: CAHTRQGNYGYTF. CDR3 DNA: TGTGCCCACACCCGACAGGGCAACTATGGCTACACCTTC.

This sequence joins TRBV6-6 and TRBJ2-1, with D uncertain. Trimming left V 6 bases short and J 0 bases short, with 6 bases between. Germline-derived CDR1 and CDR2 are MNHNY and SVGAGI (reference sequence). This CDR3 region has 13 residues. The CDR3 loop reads CASRLSSYNEQFF. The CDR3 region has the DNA TGTGCCAGCAGATTGAGCTCCTACAATGAGCAGTTCTTC.

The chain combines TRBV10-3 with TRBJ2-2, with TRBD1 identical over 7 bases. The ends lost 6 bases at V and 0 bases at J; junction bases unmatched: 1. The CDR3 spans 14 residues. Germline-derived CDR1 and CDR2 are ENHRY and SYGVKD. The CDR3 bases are TGTGCCATCAGGGGACAGTCGAACACCGGGGAGCTGTTTTTT. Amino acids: CAIRGQSNTGELFF.

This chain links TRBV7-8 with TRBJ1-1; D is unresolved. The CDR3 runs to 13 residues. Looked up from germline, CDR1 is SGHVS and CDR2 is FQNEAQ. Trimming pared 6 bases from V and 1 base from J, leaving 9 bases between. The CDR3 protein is CASSYTENTEAFF. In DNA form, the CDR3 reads TGTGCCAGCAGTTATACAGAGAACACTGAAGCTTTCTTT.

The CDR3 is CASSLAGSNYGYTF. CDR3 nucleotide sequence: TGTGCCAGCAGCTTAGCAGGGTCTAACTATGGCTACACCTTC. The genes are TRBV7-9 and TRBJ1-2; D gene ambiguous. CDR1 is SEHNR, CDR2 FQNEAQ, per germline (reference sequence). The CDR3 has 14 residues. The V end was cut by 0 bases, the J end by 0 bases, with 5 bases between.

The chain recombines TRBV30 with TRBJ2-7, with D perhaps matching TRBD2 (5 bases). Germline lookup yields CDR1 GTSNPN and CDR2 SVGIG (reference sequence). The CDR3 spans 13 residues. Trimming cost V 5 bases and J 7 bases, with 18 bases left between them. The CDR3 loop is CAWSAGEKREQYF. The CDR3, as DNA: TGTGCCTGGTCAGCCGGGGAAAAAAGGGAGCAGTACTTC.